The clone carrying this T cell receptor beta chain was observed once. The entry originates in a study of cytomegalovirus exposure and HLA in healthy donors. Germline-derived CDR1 and CDR2 are SGHTA and FQGNSA. The length of the CDR3 is 15 residues. V was cut by 5 bases and J by 9 bases, with 17 bases left in between. A multiplex PCR was run with 60 Vbeta primers and 13 Jbeta primers. The repertoire was sequenced with immunoSEQ multiplex PCR; TCRdb's copy has only in-frame clones and lacks some. The table shows about 170,000 clones, with more than 60% occurring only once. The clonotype originates from a human donor in good health. The chain links TRBV7-2 to TRBJ1-6, with a weak D call TRBD1 (6 bases). Sequenced input: PBMCs. The CDR3: CASSLGRGDISPLHF. The CDR3 region has the DNA TGTGCCAGCAGCCTCGGGAGGGGGGATATTTCACCCCTCCACTTT.